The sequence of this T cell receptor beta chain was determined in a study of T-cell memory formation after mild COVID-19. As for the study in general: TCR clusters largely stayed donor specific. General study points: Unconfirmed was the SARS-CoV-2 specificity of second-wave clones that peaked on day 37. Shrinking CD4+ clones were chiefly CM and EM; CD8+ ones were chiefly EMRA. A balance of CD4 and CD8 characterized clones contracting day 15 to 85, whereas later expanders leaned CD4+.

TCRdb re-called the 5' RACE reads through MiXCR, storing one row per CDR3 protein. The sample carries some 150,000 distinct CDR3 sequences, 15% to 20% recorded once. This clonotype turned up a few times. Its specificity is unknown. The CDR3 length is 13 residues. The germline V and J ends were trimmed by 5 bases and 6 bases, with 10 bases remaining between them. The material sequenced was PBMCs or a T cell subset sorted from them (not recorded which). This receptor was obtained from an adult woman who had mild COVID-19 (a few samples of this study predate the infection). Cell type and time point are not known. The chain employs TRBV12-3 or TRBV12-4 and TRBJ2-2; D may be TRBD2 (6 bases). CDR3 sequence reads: CASSTSSAGELFF. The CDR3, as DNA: TGTGCCAGCAGTACTAGCTCGGCCGGGGAGCTGTTTTTT.